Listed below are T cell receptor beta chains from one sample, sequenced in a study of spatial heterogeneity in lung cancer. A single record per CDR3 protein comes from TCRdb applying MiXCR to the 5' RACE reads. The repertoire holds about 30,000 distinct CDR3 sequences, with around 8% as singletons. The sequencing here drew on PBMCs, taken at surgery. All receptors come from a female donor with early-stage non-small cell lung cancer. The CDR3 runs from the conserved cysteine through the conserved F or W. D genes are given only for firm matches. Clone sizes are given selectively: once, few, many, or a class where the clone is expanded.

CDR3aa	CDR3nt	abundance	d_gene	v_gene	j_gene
CASSFGPNLEGNQPQHF	TGTGCCAGCAGCTTTGGGCCCAACCTCGAAGGCAATCAGCCCCAGCATTTT	many	.	TRBV5-4	TRBJ1-5
CASSDPTSGWETQYF	TGTGCCAGCAGTGATCCCACCTCAGGGTGGGAGACCCAGTACTTC	few	.	TRBV2	TRBJ2-5
CSVGDIGTGELFF	TGCAGCGTTGGTGACATTGGCACCGGGGAGCTGTTTTTT	many	.	TRBV29-1	TRBJ2-2
CASSLTGGDTGTDTQYF	TGTGCCAGCAGCCTCACTGGAGGGGACACGGGCACAGATACGCAGTATTTT	.	.	TRBV9	TRBJ2-3
CASSLVGGSYEQYF	TGTGCCAGCAGCTTGGTTGGCGGGAGCTACGAGCAGTACTTC	few	TRBD2	TRBV5-8	TRBJ2-7
CAISRGQPDTQYF	TGTGCCATCAGCCGGGGACAACCAGATACGCAGTATTTT	few	.	TRBV10-3	TRBJ2-3
CASSPNSRTEAFF	TGTGCCAGCTCACCGAACAGTCGGACTGAAGCTTTCTTT	many	.	TRBV18	TRBJ1-1
CASSLVPGEKLFF	TGCGCCAGCAGCTTGGTCCCGGGTGAAAAACTGTTTTTT	many	.	TRBV5-1	TRBJ1-4
CASSFNGPGTEAFF	TGTGCCAGCAGTTTCAATGGTCCGGGCACTGAAGCTTTCTTT	.	.	TRBV27	TRBJ1-1
CASSLLAGWNEQFF	TGTGCCAGCAGTTTACTAGCAGGGTGGAATGAGCAGTTCTTC	many	.	TRBV27	TRBJ2-1
CASSWTTGTSAENSYEQYF	TGTGCCAGCAGCTGGACGACCGGGACTAGCGCGGAGAACTCCTACGAGCAGTACTTC	many	TRBD2	TRBV7-9	TRBJ2-7
CATSRDPGDSANTGELFF	TGTGCCACCAGCAGAGATCCGGGGGACAGCGCGAACACCGGGGAGCTGTTTTTT	many	.	TRBV15	TRBJ2-2
CASSFLQITGELFF	TGTGCCAGCAGCTTTCTACAGATAACCGGGGAGCTGTTTTTT	.	.	TRBV7-9	TRBJ2-2
CASSQGGAGETGELFF	TGTGCCAGCAGCCAAGGAGGGGCAGGGGAGACCGGGGAGCTGTTTTTT	many	.	TRBV3-1	TRBJ2-2
CASSYSRRGGGEQFF	TGTGCCAGCAGTTACTCGAGGAGGGGAGGGGGCGAGCAGTTCTTC	.	.	TRBV6-6	TRBJ2-1
CASSLWGDGRTGDYNEQFF	TGTGCCAGCAGCTTATGGGGGGACGGTAGGACAGGGGATTACAATGAGCAGTTCTTC	many	TRBD1	TRBV7-9	TRBJ2-1
CASSPETANSPLHF	TGTGCCAGCTCACCAGAGACAGCTAATTCACCCCTCCACTTT	few	.	TRBV18	TRBJ1-6
CASSRGQGDTDTQYF	TGCGCCAGCAGCCGGGGACAGGGAGACACAGATACGCAGTATTTT	.	TRBD1	TRBV5-1	TRBJ2-3
CASSSNRGRTDTQYF	TGTGCCAGCAGTTCCAACAGGGGCAGGACAGATACGCAGTATTTT	.	TRBD1	TRBV6-6	TRBJ2-3
CASSSRGTETGELFF	TGTGCCAGCAGCTCCCGGGGGACCGAAACCGGGGAGCTGTTTTTT	medium-sized	.	TRBV7-9	TRBJ2-2
CASSPPTGVRSEKLFF	TGCGCCAGCAGCCCCCCGACGGGGGTAAGGAGTGAAAAACTGTTTTTT	many	.	TRBV5-1	TRBJ1-4
CASSEGQFLEAFF	TGTGCCAGCAGTGAAGGACAGTTTCTTGAAGCTTTCTTT	many	.	TRBV6-1	TRBJ1-1
CAWSKSLGGDTIYF	TGTGCCTGGAGTAAGAGTCTTGGGGGGGACACCATATATTTT	many	.	TRBV30	TRBJ1-3
CASKGTSGSSYNEQFF	TGCGCCAGCAAGGGGACTAGCGGAAGCTCCTACAATGAGCAGTTCTTC	many	TRBD2	TRBV5-1	TRBJ2-1
CASSSRRQGGMTEAFF	TGTGCCAGCAGTAGTAGAAGACAGGGTGGAATGACTGAAGCTTTCTTT	many	TRBD1	TRBV6-1	TRBJ1-1
CASSLPDLLAGELFF	TGTGCCAGCAGCTTACCCGATTTACTTGCCGGGGAGCTGTTTTTT	.	.	TRBV12-3/TRBV12-4	TRBJ2-2
CASSLVQDTYEQYF	TGTGCCAGCAGCTTGGTCCAGGACACCTACGAGCAGTACTTC	few	.	TRBV5-5	TRBJ2-7
CASTDGLGQPQHF	TGTGCCAGCACAGACGGCCTAGGTCAGCCCCAGCATTTT	many	.	TRBV6-1	TRBJ1-5
CASSSLDRGRGGYTF	TGTGCCAGTAGCAGCTTGGACAGGGGGCGCGGCGGCTACACCTTC	medium-sized	TRBD1	TRBV19	TRBJ1-2
CAWISGMTDTQYF	TGTGCCTGGATCAGCGGGATGACAGATACGCAGTATTTT	many	TRBD2	TRBV30	TRBJ2-3
CASSLSGDPGELFF	TGTGCCAGCAGTCTGTCCGGGGACCCCGGGGAGCTGTTTTTT	many	.	TRBV5-5	TRBJ2-2
CASRRTGQGRTDTQYF	TGTGCCAGCAGACGAACCGGCCAGGGGAGAACAGATACGCAGTATTTT	.	.	TRBV14	TRBJ2-3
CASSPTHSYEQYF	TGCGCCAGCAGCCCCACCCACTCCTACGAGCAGTACTTC	.	.	TRBV5-1	TRBJ2-7
CSVSSSGFNVGQFF	TGCAGTGTATCTTCTAGCGGGTTTAACGTCGGGCAGTTCTTC	.	TRBD2	TRBV20-1	TRBJ2-1
CASRSGQGVTEAFF	TGTGCCAGCAGGTCGGGACAGGGGGTAACTGAAGCTTTCTTT	many	TRBD1	TRBV6-2/TRBV6-3	TRBJ1-1
CASSELRGRTGELFF	TGTGCCAGCAGTGAACTTAGGGGTCGGACCGGGGAGCTGTTTTTT	many	.	TRBV2	TRBJ2-2
CASSVQGIEKLFF	TGTGCCAGCAGCGTACAGGGGATTGAAAAACTGTTTTTT	.	TRBD1	TRBV2	TRBJ1-4
CASSFLSGTGTDTQYF	TGTGCCAGCAGCTTTCTTAGCGGGACCGGCACAGATACGCAGTATTTT	many	TRBD2	TRBV7-9	TRBJ2-3
CASRRGFNQPQHF	TGTGCCAGCAGGCGGGGGTTCAATCAGCCCCAGCATTTT	few	.	TRBV2	TRBJ1-5